The rows below give T cell receptor beta chains drawn from one sample of a study of blood T cell repertoires in COVID-19. The repertoire was sequenced with immunoSEQ multiplex PCR; TCRdb's copy has only in-frame clones and lacks some. The sample contains about 260,000 clones, roughly 79% of which appear only once. The sample was peripheral blood. The receptors shown here come from an elderly woman with acute or convalescent COVID-19. The CDR3 runs from the conserved cysteine through the conserved F or W. The order of the fields is V gene, D gene, J gene, clone size, CDR3 protein, CDR3 DNA. The D gene is left open where the match is weak. The listing skips clone size in some rows; elsewhere it reads once, few, many or a size class.

v_gene: TRBV28
d_gene: -
j_gene: TRBJ2-1
abundance: -
CDR3aa: CASLDATYNEQFF
CDR3nt: TGTGCCAGCCTAGACGCAACCTACAATGAGCAGTTCTTC

v_gene: TRBV24-1
d_gene: TRBD2
j_gene: TRBJ2-5
abundance: -
CDR3aa: CATSVVGGGPGKQTQYF
CDR3nt: TGTGCCACCAGTGTCGTTGGGGGGGGACCGGGAAAGCAGACCCAGTACTTC

v_gene: TRBV5-1
d_gene: TRBD2
j_gene: TRBJ2-1
abundance: -
CDR3aa: CASNPQRGSSYNEQFF
CDR3nt: TGCGCCAGCAATCCCCAGCGGGGAAGCTCCTACAATGAGCAGTTCTTC

v_gene: TRBV28
d_gene: -
j_gene: TRBJ2-7
abundance: -
CDR3aa: CASSLLALEQYF
CDR3nt: TGTGCCAGCAGTTTGTTAGCGCTCGAGCAGTACTTC

v_gene: TRBV7-2
d_gene: TRBD2
j_gene: TRBJ2-3
abundance: -
CDR3aa: CASSPWGGGSFDTQYF
CDR3nt: TGTGCCAGCAGCCCATGGGGTGGCGGGAGTTTTGATACGCAGTATTTT

v_gene: TRBV28
d_gene: TRBD1
j_gene: TRBJ2-1
abundance: few
CDR3aa: CASRSALQGPGIILINEQFF
CDR3nt: TGTGCCAGCAGGTCCGCCCTACAGGGGCCGGGTATTATTCTCATCAATGAGCAGTTCTTC

v_gene: TRBV5-1
d_gene: TRBD1
j_gene: TRBJ1-3
abundance: -
CDR3aa: CASSLVGGGSSGNTIYF
CDR3nt: TGCGCCAGCAGCTTGGTAGGGGGCGGAAGCTCTGGAAACACCATATATTTT

v_gene: TRBV3-1/TRBV3-2
d_gene: -
j_gene: TRBJ1-3
abundance: -
CDR3aa: CASSQTWASSGNTIYF
CDR3nt: TGTGCCAGCAGCCAGACCTGGGCCAGCTCTGGAAACACCATATATTTT

v_gene: TRBV9
d_gene: -
j_gene: TRBJ2-5
abundance: -
CDR3aa: CASSVGLKSGETQYF
CDR3nt: TGTGCCAGCAGCGTAGGATTAAAAAGCGGAGAGACCCAGTACTTC

v_gene: TRBV14
d_gene: -
j_gene: TRBJ2-1
abundance: -
CDR3aa: CATTGDFPTLYNEQFF
CDR3nt: TGTGCCACCACGGGGGACTTTCCTACCCTCTACAATGAGCAGTTCTTC

v_gene: TRBV19
d_gene: TRBD2
j_gene: TRBJ2-3
abundance: -
CDR3aa: CASFPGGSTDTQYF
CDR3nt: TGTGCCAGTTTCCCGGGAGGGAGCACAGATACGCAGTATTTT

v_gene: TRBV6-5
d_gene: TRBD1
j_gene: TRBJ2-3
abundance: -
CDR3aa: CASGQGTDTQYF
CDR3nt: TGTGCCAGCGGACAGGGCACAGATACGCAGTATTTT

v_gene: TRBV5-1
d_gene: TRBD1
j_gene: TRBJ1-1
abundance: -
CDR3aa: CASSFSGTGNTEAFF
CDR3nt: TGCGCCAGCAGCTTCTCCGGGACAGGGAACACTGAAGCTTTCTTT

v_gene: TRBV28
d_gene: TRBD1
j_gene: TRBJ1-4
abundance: -
CDR3aa: CASSIQSRGLTNEKLFF
CDR3nt: TGTGCCAGCAGTATCCAATCCAGGGGGCTGACTAATGAAAAACTGTTTTTT

v_gene: TRBV7-9
d_gene: TRBD2
j_gene: TRBJ2-7
abundance: once
CDR3aa: CASRFTSGSYEQYF
CDR3nt: TGTGCCAGCAGATTTACTAGCGGGAGTTACGAGCAGTACTTC

v_gene: TRBV30
d_gene: TRBD1
j_gene: TRBJ1-1
abundance: -
CDR3aa: CAWSYLQGVAHTEAFF
CDR3nt: TGTGCCTGGAGTTACCTCCAGGGGGTGGCTCACACTGAAGCTTTCTTT

v_gene: TRBV11-3
d_gene: -
j_gene: TRBJ1-5
abundance: once
CDR3aa: CASSLNRAYSNQPQHF
CDR3nt: TGTGCCAGCAGCTTGAACAGGGCATATAGCAATCAGCCCCAGCATTTT

v_gene: TRBV6-2/TRBV6-3
d_gene: -
j_gene: TRBJ1-5
abundance: -
CDR3aa: CASTPERQANQPQHF
CDR3nt: TGTGCCAGCACCCCCGAACGACAGGCCAATCAGCCCCAGCATTTT

v_gene: TRBV10-2
d_gene: TRBD1
j_gene: TRBJ2-7
abundance: -
CDR3aa: CASCGQGEARPYEQYF
CDR3nt: TGCGCCAGCTGTGGACAGGGGGAGGCTCGGCCCTACGAGCAGTACTTC

v_gene: TRBV6-2/TRBV6-3
d_gene: TRBD1
j_gene: TRBJ1-1
abundance: -
CDR3aa: CASSTGGPKTEAFF
CDR3nt: TGTGCCAGCAGCACAGGGGGGCCAAAGACTGAAGCTTTCTTT

v_gene: TRBV6-5
d_gene: -
j_gene: TRBJ1-1
abundance: -
CDR3aa: CATLNRRGTEAFF
CDR3nt: TGTGCCACCCTCAATAGGCGGGGCACTGAAGCTTTCTTT

v_gene: TRBV5-1
d_gene: -
j_gene: TRBJ1-6
abundance: -
CDR3aa: CASSLAGGNGSPLHF
CDR3nt: TGCGCCAGCAGCTTGGCCGGAGGGAATGGGTCACCCCTCCACTTT

v_gene: TRBV29-1
d_gene: TRBD2
j_gene: TRBJ2-7
abundance: -
CDR3aa: CSKPGLAFAYEQYF
CDR3nt: TGCAGCAAACCGGGACTAGCGTTCGCCTACGAGCAGTACTTC

v_gene: TRBV7-9
d_gene: -
j_gene: TRBJ2-6
abundance: -
CDR3aa: CASTDSVTVSSGANVLTF
CDR3nt: TGTGCCAGCACAGATTCGGTAACAGTTTCCTCTGGGGCCAACGTCCTGACTTTC

v_gene: TRBV30
d_gene: TRBD2
j_gene: TRBJ2-3
abundance: -
CDR3aa: CAWSLTNAGGSTQYF
CDR3nt: TGTGCCTGGAGTCTGACAAACGCGGGAGGGAGTACGCAGTATTTT

v_gene: TRBV27
d_gene: -
j_gene: TRBJ2-7
abundance: -
CDR3aa: CASTGQKPYF
CDR3nt: TGTGCCAGCACAGGGCAGAAGCCCTACTTC

v_gene: TRBV5-1
d_gene: -
j_gene: TRBJ2-5
abundance: -
CDR3aa: CASMGGEETQYF
CDR3nt: TGCGCCAGCATGGGCGGGGAAGAGACCCAGTACTTC

v_gene: TRBV6-1
d_gene: -
j_gene: TRBJ1-3
abundance: -
CDR3aa: CASSERRTAGNTIYF
CDR3nt: TGTGCCAGCAGTGAACGGCGGACAGCTGGAAACACCATATATTTT

v_gene: TRBV5-4
d_gene: -
j_gene: TRBJ2-3
abundance: -
CDR3aa: CASSLAGRGRTDTQYF
CDR3nt: TGTGCCAGCAGCTTGGCGGGCCGGGGTCGAACAGATACGCAGTATTTT

v_gene: TRBV7-7
d_gene: TRBD2
j_gene: TRBJ2-3
abundance: -
CDR3aa: CASSSGGASTDTQYF
CDR3nt: TGTGCCAGCAGCAGCGGGGGGGCAAGCACAGATACGCAGTATTTT

v_gene: TRBV5-1
d_gene: TRBD1
j_gene: TRBJ2-5
abundance: -
CDR3aa: CASSLSGTGVETQYF
CDR3nt: TGCGCCAGCAGCCTCTCCGGTACAGGGGTGGAGACCCAGTACTTC

v_gene: TRBV7-2
d_gene: -
j_gene: TRBJ1-3
abundance: once
CDR3aa: CASSIDARSGNTIYF
CDR3nt: TGTGCCAGCAGCATCGACGCTAGGTCTGGAAACACCATATATTTT

v_gene: TRBV19
d_gene: TRBD1
j_gene: TRBJ1-2
abundance: -
CDR3aa: CASSEGTGVFGYTF
CDR3nt: TGTGCCAGTAGTGAAGGGACAGGGGTGTTTGGCTACACCTTC

v_gene: TRBV5-6
d_gene: -
j_gene: TRBJ1-2
abundance: -
CDR3aa: CASSVDLTANYGYTF
CDR3nt: TGTGCCAGCAGCGTGGACTTAACAGCTAACTATGGCTACACCTTC

v_gene: TRBV6-2/TRBV6-3
d_gene: -
j_gene: TRBJ1-1
abundance: -
CDR3aa: CASSYSHRGDLNTEAFF
CDR3nt: TGTGCCAGCAGTTATTCCCATCGGGGGGACCTCAACACTGAAGCTTTCTTT

v_gene: TRBV18
d_gene: -
j_gene: TRBJ1-5
abundance: -
CDR3aa: CASSPAFNSNQPQHF
CDR3nt: TGTGCCAGCTCACCGGCATTTAATAGCAATCAGCCCCAGCATTTT

v_gene: TRBV6-6
d_gene: -
j_gene: TRBJ1-6
abundance: -
CDR3aa: CASSYSGQAHEPLHF
CDR3nt: TGTGCCAGCAGTTACTCAGGTCAGGCTCACGAACCCCTCCACTTT

v_gene: TRBV13
d_gene: TRBD1
j_gene: TRBJ1-5
abundance: -
CDR3aa: CASSIPDRGPGLSQPQHF
CDR3nt: TGTGCCAGCAGCATACCGGACAGGGGGCCGGGTTTGAGTCAGCCCCAGCATTTT

v_gene: TRBV7-2
d_gene: TRBD2
j_gene: TRBJ2-7
abundance: -
CDR3aa: CASSSRSGSLYEQYF
CDR3nt: TGTGCCAGCAGCTCAAGGAGCGGGAGCTTGTACGAGCAGTACTTC

v_gene: TRBV4-3
d_gene: TRBD1
j_gene: TRBJ2-2
abundance: -
CDR3aa: CASRTDRESNTGELFF
CDR3nt: TGCGCCAGCAGGACTGACAGGGAATCGAACACCGGGGAGCTGTTTTTT

v_gene: TRBV7-9
d_gene: -
j_gene: TRBJ2-5
abundance: -
CDR3aa: CASSLGGEETQYF
CDR3nt: TGTGCCAGCAGCTTAGGGGGGGAAGAGACCCAGTACTTC

v_gene: TRBV9
d_gene: TRBD1
j_gene: TRBJ1-1
abundance: once
CDR3aa: CASSEGTGGLRNTEAFF
CDR3nt: TGTGCCAGCAGCGAGGGGACAGGGGGGCTTAGGAACACTGAAGCTTTCTTT

v_gene: TRBV18
d_gene: TRBD1
j_gene: TRBJ1-4
abundance: -
CDR3aa: CASSPFDRGNEKLFF
CDR3nt: TGTGCCAGCTCGCCCTTTGACAGGGGTAATGAAAAACTGTTTTTT

v_gene: TRBV7-2
d_gene: -
j_gene: TRBJ2-5
abundance: -
CDR3aa: CASSLHRQETQYF
CDR3nt: TGTGCCAGCAGCTTACACAGACAAGAGACCCAGTACTTC

v_gene: TRBV27
d_gene: -
j_gene: TRBJ1-1
abundance: many
CDR3aa: CASMTRGMNTEAFF
CDR3nt: TGTGCCAGCATGACCAGGGGCATGAACACTGAAGCTTTCTTT

v_gene: TRBV7-2
d_gene: TRBD2
j_gene: TRBJ2-5
abundance: once
CDR3aa: CASSPGGLAETQYF
CDR3nt: TGTGCCAGCAGCCCGGGGGGACTAGCAGAGACCCAGTACTTC

v_gene: TRBV7-9
d_gene: TRBD1
j_gene: TRBJ1-3
abundance: -
CDR3aa: CASSPGTGSGNTIYF
CDR3nt: TGTGCCAGCAGCCCCGGGACAGGGTCTGGAAACACCATATATTTT

v_gene: TRBV5-6
d_gene: TRBD1
j_gene: TRBJ2-4
abundance: -
CDR3aa: CASSTTGGANIQYF
CDR3nt: TGTGCCAGCAGTACCACAGGGGGCGCGAACATTCAGTACTTC

v_gene: TRBV27
d_gene: -
j_gene: TRBJ1-2
abundance: -
CDR3aa: CASRRTAYGYTF
CDR3nt: TGTGCCAGCAGGAGGACAGCCTATGGCTACACCTTC

v_gene: TRBV4-2
d_gene: -
j_gene: TRBJ2-3
abundance: -
CDR3aa: CASSLQRVSTDTQYF
CDR3nt: TGTGCCAGCAGCCTGCAGCGGGTCAGCACAGATACGCAGTATTTT

v_gene: TRBV20-1
d_gene: TRBD1
j_gene: TRBJ1-1
abundance: -
CDR3aa: CSATDRGAFF
CDR3nt: TGCAGTGCTACGGACAGGGGAGCTTTCTTT